One sample yielded the 10 T cell receptor beta chains listed below, sequenced in a study of T cells after yellow fever vaccination. Each CDR3 protein is one row after TCRdb ran MiXCR on the 5' RACE reads. The data show some 290,000 distinct CDR3 sequences, about 10% seen once. The specimen comprised CD4+ T cells sorted from PBMCs, sampled 45 days after the yellow fever booster vaccination. These receptors all stem from a man younger than 35 who received the YFV17D yellow fever vaccine.

This clonotype was observed at least ten times. The J gene is TRBJ2-7, the V gene TRBV10-3; no clear D gene. CDR1 and CDR2 (germline): ENHRY, SYGVKD. V lost 2 bases to trimming and J lost 3 bases, with 2 bases between them. The CDR3 totals 11 residues. In DNA form, the CDR3 reads TGTGCCATCAGTGAGGGCTACGAGCAGTACGTC. Its protein product is CAISEGYEQYV.

The V and J genes are TRBV20-1 and TRBJ2-7, with 7 bases aligning to TRBD1. V lost 0 bases, J lost 0 bases, and 5 bases stayed unmatched. Germline V lookup: CDR1 DFQATT, CDR2 SNEGSKA (reference sequence). The CDR3 is made up of 15 amino acids. CDR3 sequence: CSARDQDRSSYEQYF. CDR3 DNA: TGCAGTGCTAGAGATCAGGACAGGAGCTCCTACGAGCAGTACTTC.

This clonotype has more than one count but fewer than ten. The rearrangement uses TRBV7-2 and TRBJ2-1; 12 bases match TRBD2. Unmatched junction bases numbered 3, after V lost 4 bases and J lost 5 bases. Germline V gives CDR1 SGHTA, CDR2 FQGNSA. There are 15 residues in the CDR3. The CDR3 here is CASSSSGGAHNEQFF. Written as DNA, the CDR3 is TGTGCCAGCAGCTCTAGCGGGGGGGCACACAATGAGCAGTTCTTC.

This clonotype has a handful of counts. The V and J genes are TRBV30 and TRBJ1-2; D remains ambiguous. V lost 0 bases and J lost 2, with 10 bases in between. The CDR3 length is 14 residues. CDR1 and CDR2 (germline): GTSNPN, SVGIG (reference sequence). CDR3 DNA sequence: TGTGCCTGGAGTGTACGTATCCCGAACTATGGCTACACCTTC. It codes for CAWSVRIPNYGYTF.

CDR3 in amino acids: CASSLTGPRQGSDTQYF. In DNA, the CDR3 is TGTGCCAGCAGCTTGACGGGCCCCCGGCAGGGCTCAGATACGCAGTATTTT. The chain joins TRBV5-5 to TRBJ2-3; a weak D match, TRBD1 (5 bases). The CDR3 has 17 residues. Germline assignment: CDR1 SGHKS and CDR2 YYEKEE (reference sequence). V was clipped by 1 base and J by 4 bases, with 19 bases between them.

This clonotype came up a few times. The chain carries TRBV20-1 and TRBJ2-7; 10 nucleotides align to TRBD2. The CDR3 sequence is 14 residues long. V trimming: 3 bases; J trimming: 1 base; junction bases outside the gene matches: 3. Germline V lookup: CDR1 DFQATT, CDR2 SNEGSKA (reference sequence). The CDR3 is CSARELAGSYEQYF. The CDR3 nucleotides are TGCAGTGCTAGGGAACTAGCGGGGTCCTACGAGCAGTACTTC.

In this sample, this clonotype turned up a few times. The chain links TRBV18 to TRBJ2-3, with TRBD2 as a possible D gene (5 bases). Germline V gives CDR1 KGHSH, CDR2 LQKENI. The CDR3 has 16 amino acids. The V gene lost 3 bases and the J gene lost 2 bases, with 15 bases spanning the gap. CDR3 in amino acids: CASSPSLRATTDTQYF. DNA of the CDR3: TGTGCCAGCTCACCTAGTCTGCGGGCCACCACAGATACGCAGTATTTT.

This clonotype was picked up a small number of times. This chain links TRBV6-5 with TRBJ2-5; 7 bases fit TRBD1. CDR3 length: 15 residues. V dropped 0 bases and J dropped 5; count of bases not matched to a gene: 6. CDR1 is MNHEY and CDR2 is SVGAGI in the germline V gene. The CDR3 DNA reads TGTGCCAGCAGTTACTCGACAGGGCTGGGGGAGACCCAGTACTTC. It yields the protein CASSYSTGLGETQYF.

This clonotype was observed many times. The J gene is TRBJ1-5, the V gene TRBV12-3 or TRBV12-4, with D tentatively TRBD1 (5 bases). The CDR3 consists of 13 residues. The ends were cut back, 5 bases at V and 7 bases at J, with 12 bases in the middle. CDR3: CASSPQGGQPQHF. For the CDR3, the DNA is TGTGCCAGCAGTCCTCAGGGAGGACAGCCCCAGCATTTT.

The V gene is TRBV5-1, the J gene TRBJ1-2; 9 bases map to TRBD1. The length of the CDR3 is 15 residues. Per germline, CDR1 SGHRS and CDR2 YFSETQ. V lost 4 bases, J lost 4 bases, and 8 bases stayed unmatched. DNA for the CDR3: TGCGCCAGCAGCCGAGACAGGGGGACGGGCTATGGCTACACCTTC. As protein: CASSRDRGTGYGYTF.